This T cell receptor beta chain was identified in a study of beta chain features in type 1 diabetes. Investigators reverse transcribed all isolated RNA, so they sequenced expressed TCRB transcripts. This table comes from immunoSEQ multiplex PCR, and its TCRdb copy is limited to in-frame clones, with some not included. The data contain some 150,000 clones, roughly 10% of them seen just once; the ten biggest clones take up 1.3%. The germline gives CDR1 SGHAT, CDR2 FQNNGV. The V end lost 5 bases, the J end lost 2 bases, and 22 bases lay between the germline ends. CDR3 length: 19 residues. What was sequenced was naive CD4+ T cells from blood. This clonotype was sampled from a man between 18 and 29 years old in good health. The rearrangement uses TRBV11-2 and TRBJ2-6; perhaps TRBD1 as D (6 bases). The CDR3 DNA is TGTGCCAGCAGCCAAGCAGGGGTTACCTACTTCGCTGGGGCCAACGTCCTGACTTTC. Protein sequence: CASSQAGVTYFAGANVLTF.